This T cell receptor (beta chain) was recorded in a study of cytomegalovirus exposure and HLA in healthy donors. Sequenced by immunoSEQ multiplex PCR; TCRdb stores in-frame clones only, minus some. The repertoire holds over 60,000 clones, with 90% to 95% as singletons. Study-wide findings and caveats: Through in vitro validation, three CMV-associated chains were shown to be specific for CMV antigens. Cytomegalovirus-associated status was assigned to some 160 TCR beta chains.

On this clone: The antigen remains unidentified.

This TCR derives from a man between 18 and 35 years old in good health and CMV-seronegative. The specimen sequenced was PBMCs.

As DNA, the CDR3 is TGTGCCAGCAGCTTCGAGCGGGGGCTCGGGCAAGAGGGGGATGAGCAGTTCTTC. Translation: CASSFERGLGQEGDEQFF. The chain recombines TRBV11-2 with TRBJ2-1, with 8 bases lining up with TRBD2. CDR3 length: 18 amino acids. J lost 8 bases, V lost 3 bases, and 18 bases had no gene match. Per the germline V gene, CDR1 is SGHAT and CDR2 is FQNNGV.